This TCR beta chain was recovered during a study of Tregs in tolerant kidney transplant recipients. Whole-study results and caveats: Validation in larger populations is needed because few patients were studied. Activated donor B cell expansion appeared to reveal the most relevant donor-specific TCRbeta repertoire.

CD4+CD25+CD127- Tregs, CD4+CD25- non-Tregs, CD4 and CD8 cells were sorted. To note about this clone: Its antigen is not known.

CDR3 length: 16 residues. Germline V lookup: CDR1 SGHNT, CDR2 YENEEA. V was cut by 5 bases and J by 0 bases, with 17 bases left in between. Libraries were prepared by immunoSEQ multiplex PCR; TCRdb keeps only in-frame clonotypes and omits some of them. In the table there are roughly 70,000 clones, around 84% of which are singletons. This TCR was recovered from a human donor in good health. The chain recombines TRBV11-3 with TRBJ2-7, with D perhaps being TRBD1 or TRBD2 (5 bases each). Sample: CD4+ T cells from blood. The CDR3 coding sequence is TGTGCCAGCAGCGACTATCAGGGTTCAGGCTCCTACGAGCAGTACTTC. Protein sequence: CASSDYQGSGSYEQYF. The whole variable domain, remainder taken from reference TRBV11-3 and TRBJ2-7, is EAGVVQSPRYKIIEKKQPVAFWCNPISGHNTLYWYLQNLGQGPELLIRYENEEAVDDSQLPKDRFSAERLKGVDSTLKIQPAELGDSAVYLCASSDYQGSGSYEQYFGPGTRLTVT.